These T cell receptor beta chains were read from a single sample in a study of cytomegalovirus exposure and HLA in healthy donors. Some clones are missing from TCRdb's copy, which holds only in-frame ones; the method was immunoSEQ multiplex PCR. The sample lists around 190,000 clones, approximately 85% occurring once. Specimen: PBMCs. Receptors originate from a young man in good health and CMV-seronegative. CDR3s include the opening cysteine and the closing phenylalanine or tryptophan. A D gene is named only where the DNA matches it firmly. Only some rows state a clone size, as once, few, many or a class for expanded clones.

j_call v_call d_call clone_size cdr3_nt cdr3_aa
TRBJ1-3 TRBV5-4 . . TGTGCCAGCAGCTCCTCCGGGACAACCGGAAACACCATATATTTT CASSSSGTTGNTIYF
TRBJ2-7 TRBV25-1 . . TGTGCCAGCAGATCGCCGGGACATAACTACGAGCAGTACTTC CASRSPGHNYEQYF
TRBJ2-7 TRBV5-5 . . TGTGCCAGCAGCCCGACCCAGACTGCGACCTACGAGCAGTACTTC CASSPTQTATYEQYF
TRBJ1-1 TRBV7-6 TRBD1 . TGTGCCAGCAGCCCAACGGGACAGGCTGAAGCTTTCTTT CASSPTGQAEAFF
TRBJ2-2 TRBV7-6 . . TGTGCCAGCAGCAGCCGGACTCCCCGCACCGGGGAGCTGTTTTTT CASSSRTPRTGELFF
TRBJ1-6 TRBV7-2 . . TGTGCCAGCAGCTTAATAAGGGGATCACCCCTCCACTTT CASSLIRGSPLHF
TRBJ1-1 TRBV7-8 TRBD1 . TGTGCCAGCAACGCCTTACAGGGGTGGAGCACTGAAGCTTTCTTT CASNALQGWSTEAFF
TRBJ2-5 TRBV14 TRBD2 . TGTGCCAGCAGCCAAGGACTAGCGGGAGAGACCCAGTACTTC CASSQGLAGETQYF
TRBJ1-1 TRBV28 . few TGTGCCAGCAGTTTCTGGGGGCGTGTGGACACTGAAGCTTTCTTT CASSFWGRVDTEAFF
TRBJ1-6 TRBV2 TRBD1 . TGTGCCAGCAGTGAAAGAAACCACGACCGGGACAGGGTTTCTGGTTCACCCCTCCACTTT CASSERNHDRDRVSGSPLHF
TRBJ2-1 TRBV7-2 . once TGTGCCAGCAGCTCTCGAACGTTTCGGACAGAGAGCTCCTACAATGAGCAGTTCTTC CASSSRTFRTESSYNEQFF
TRBJ2-1 TRBV11-3 TRBD2 . TGTGCCAGCAGCTTCCACGGGACTAGCGGGAGTTCTGAGCAGTTCTTC CASSFHGTSGSSEQFF
TRBJ2-7 TRBV4-2 . . TGTGCCAGCAGCCAAGCACAGGCGTACGAGCAGTACTTC CASSQAQAYEQYF
TRBJ1-2 TRBV5-8 . . TGTGCCAGCAGCTTGCGGGGGGACTATGGCTACACCTTC CASSLRGDYGYTF
TRBJ2-7 TRBV30 TRBD2 . TGTGCCTGGAGTCCACCTAGCGGACTAGCGGGAGTCCCAAGCTCCTACGAGCAGTACTTC CAWSPPSGLAGVPSSYEQYF
TRBJ2-7 TRBV4-2 TRBD1 . TGTGCCAGCAGCCAAGAATGGGACAGGGCCTACGAGCAGTACTTC CASSQEWDRAYEQYF
TRBJ1-5 TRBV6-6 TRBD1 . TGTGCCAGCAGTGATGGACAGGGACACAATCAGCCCCAGCATTTT CASSDGQGHNQPQHF
TRBJ1-3 TRBV7-9 TRBD1 . TGTGCCACCGAGGGACAGAGCTCTGGAAACACCATATATTTT CATEGQSSGNTIYF
TRBJ1-5 TRBV6-6 . . TGTGCCAGCAGTGGGGGCGCGGGTCAGCCCCAGCATTTT CASSGGAGQPQHF
TRBJ2-7 TRBV25-1 TRBD2 . TGTGCCAGCAGTGAATTGTCCCTCGGGGGGGAGCAGTACTTC CASSELSLGGEQYF